This T cell receptor (beta chain) was identified during a study of T cell repertoires in cytomegalovirus infection. Study-level points and caveats: The ex vivo response showed dominance by HLA-C-restricted CMV-specific TCR beta clonotypes.

V trimming: 0 bases; J trimming: 4 bases; junction bases outside the gene matches: 6. CDR3 size: 17 residues. CDR1 and CDR2 (germline): SGHTA, FQGTGA. TCRdb re-called the reads with MiXCR, one entry per CDR3 protein. This table has about 920,000 distinct CDR3 sequences, approximately 31% appearing once. Of note for this clonotype: Its specificity is unknown.

Source: cultured CD8+ T cells from PBMCs, taken from culture after CMV antigen stimulation. The sequence derives from a human donor in good health (CMV status not recorded). Some clones in this sample may be carry-over from other donors' samples. The gene calls are TRBV7-3 and TRBJ2-5, with 12 positions matching TRBD2. CDR3 bases: TGTGCCAGCAGCTTAACTGCTAGCGGGGGGGCTGGAGAGACCCAGTACTTC. This encodes CASSLTASGGAGETQYF.